A single sample gave rise to the 11 T cell receptor beta chains below, sequenced in a study of glioma-infiltrating T cells after dendritic cell vaccination. Sequencing used immunoSEQ multiplex PCR; TCRdb keeps in-frame clones, though not all of them. The table shows approximately 90,000 clones, with 80% to 90% occurring only once. Time point given: after dendritic cell vaccination, including at tumor progression/relapse. Sequencing used blood, obtained after dendritic cell vaccination. These receptors were collected from a human donor with glioblastoma.

The chain uses TRBV5-3 and TRBJ2-1; 12 bases agree with TRBD2. TRBV5-3 is marked as an open reading frame, function uncertain. Trimming removed 4 bases from V and 3 bases from J; junction bases left unmatched: 5. CDR3 size: 16 residues. CDR3 in DNA: TGTGCCAGAAGCGTCCCGGGACTAGCGGGCTACAATGAGCAGTTCTTC. Encoded protein: CARSVPGLAGYNEQFF.

This clone was seen a handful of times. The chain employs TRBV2 and TRBJ1-1; D ambiguous. The germline V and J ends were trimmed by 7 bases and 1 base, with 10 bases remaining between them. Germline CDR1 SNHLY, CDR2 FYNNEI. The CDR3 runs to 13 residues. CDR3 coding DNA: TGTGCCAGCAATAGGCGAGGGAACACTGAAGCTTTCTTT. This codes for CASNRRGNTEAFF.

The rearrangement joins TRBV7-2 to TRBJ2-7; 8 bases fit TRBD1. The ends lost 3 bases at V and 3 bases at J; junction bases unmatched: 10. CDR1 is SGHTA and CDR2 is FQGNSA in the germline V gene. The CDR3 is made up of 16 amino acids. CDR3 residues: CASSLDREQRYYEQYF. The CDR3 region has the DNA TGTGCCAGCAGCTTGGACAGGGAACAAAGATACTACGAGCAGTACTTC.

This clone was counted between two and nine times. V gene TRBV30 combines with J gene TRBJ1-1, with 8 positions matching TRBD1. The germline V gene has CDR1 GTSNPN and CDR2 SVGIG (reference sequence). CDR3 length: 15 amino acids. V shed 1 base and J 5 bases; nucleotides not matched to a gene: 9. CDR3 in DNA: TGTGCCTGGAGTGGAACAGGGGGGAAAGGAACTGAAGCTTTCTTT. The encoded protein is CAWSGTGGKGTEAFF. The variable domain in full, with the rest retrieved from reference TRBV30 and TRBJ1-1, is SQTIHQWPATLVQPVGSPLSLECTVEGTSNPNLYWYRQAAGRGLQLLFYSVGIGQISSEVPQNLSASRPQDRQFILSSKKLLLSDSGFYLCAWSGTGGKGTEAFFGQGTRLTVV.

V and J are TRBV2 and TRBJ1-5; 8 nucleotides line up with TRBD1. The V segment lost 7 bases and the J segment 4 bases; nucleotides outside the gene matches: 3. The germline gives CDR1 SNHLY, CDR2 FYNNEI. The CDR3 loop spans 13 amino acids. CDR3 region: CASKDRVNQPQHF. The CDR3 DNA sequence: TGTGCCAGCAAGGACAGGGTTAATCAGCCCCAGCATTTT.

V and J are TRBV5-6 and TRBJ2-7, with D tentatively TRBD2 (5 bases). The length of the CDR3 is 12 residues. Germline V lookup: CDR1 SGHDT, CDR2 YYEEEE. Trimming removed 4 bases at V and 1 base at J, with 6 bases between. CDR3 amino acids: CASSPGSYEQYF. The CDR3 coding sequence is TGTGCCAGCAGCCCGGGGTCCTACGAGCAGTACTTC. The whole variable domain, filled in from reference TRBV5-6 and TRBJ2-7, reads DAGVTQSPTHLIKTRGQQVTLRCSPKSGHDTVSWYQQALGQGPQFIFQYYEEEERQRGNFPDRFSGHQFPNYSSELNVNALLLGDSALYLCASSPGSYEQYFGPGTRLTVT.

The J gene is TRBJ1-5, the V gene TRBV18; D is unresolved. Trimming pared 4 bases from V and 8 bases from J, leaving 15 bases between. The CDR3 totals 14 residues. The V gene's germline CDR1 is KGHSH and CDR2 LQKENI. This chain's CDR3 is CASSLLGLDEPQHF. DNA of the CDR3: TGTGCCAGCTCACTTCTGGGCCTGGATGAGCCCCAGCATTTT.

This clone is a singleton in its sample. The rearrangement joins TRBV25-1 to TRBJ1-2; TRBD1 matches 8 bases. The CDR3 runs 15 residues. Germline V lookup: CDR1 MGHDK, CDR2 SYGVNS. J lost 7 bases, V lost 3 bases, and 10 bases had no gene match. The CDR3 DNA sequence: TGTGCCAGCAGTGATCCGAAACAGGGGGAGGGTGGCTACACCTTC. Translated: CASSDPKQGEGGYTF.

V usage is TRBV6-5 and J usage is TRBJ1-5, with D perhaps matching TRBD1 (6 bases). Trimming left V 7 bases short and J 8 bases short, with 18 bases between. This CDR3 region has 14 residues. Germline assignment: CDR1 MNHEY and CDR2 SVGAGI. DNA for the CDR3: TGTGCCAGCAAAATTAGGGGGGGGGAAGAGCCCCAGCATTTT. This encodes CASKIRGGEEPQHF.

The V call is TRBV9, the J call TRBJ1-6; D might be TRBD1 (5 bases). Trimming shortened V by 2 bases and J by 7 bases, and 13 bases separated the two germline ends. The CDR3 length is 15 residues. Germline-derived CDR1 and CDR2 are SGDLS and YYNGEE. The CDR3 reads CASSVGLQENSPLHF. The CDR3 DNA sequence: TGTGCCAGCAGCGTCGGTCTACAGGAGAATTCACCCCTCCACTTT.

This clone was seen a single time. The chain combines TRBV7-2 with TRBJ1-1; the D gene is possibly TRBD1 (6 bases). Between the trimmed V and J ends, which lost 4 bases and 3 bases, there was a span of 15 bases. The CDR3 covers 15 residues. CDR1 and CDR2 (germline): SGHTA, FQGNSA. CDR3 nucleotide sequence: TGTGCCAGCAGCTCCACCGCAGGGGCCTACACTGAAGCTTTCTTT. Its protein product is CASSSTAGAYTEAFF.